This T cell receptor beta chain was documented in a study of blood T cells in healthy people across ages. A J-beta primer mix and a sample-barcoded 5' primer were used in a second PCR of about 6 to 12 cycles. Each of the cDNA molecules was tagged by a template-switch adaptor with 12 random nucleotides. MiXCR, run by TCRdb on the 5' RACE reads, gives a single entry per CDR3 protein. This table holds 450,000 to 700,000 distinct CDR3 sequences, approximately 30% found once. About this clonotype itself: Its specificity is unknown.

A minimum of 6.5 million PBMCs was isolated per sample. Extraction of total RNA produced a minimum of 5 micrograms from each sample. Germline V gives CDR1 MNHEY, CDR2 SVGAGI. CDR3 length equals 15 residues. Trimming cost V 6 bases and J 1 base; bases outside gene matches: 8. Regarding the study as a whole: Both higher diversity and more naive CD4+ cells marked long-lived donors when set against aged donors.

The chain combines TRBV6-5 with TRBJ2-5, with TRBD2 identical over 7 bases. The specimen sequenced was blood. The receptor was isolated from a woman in her 70s in good health. The CDR3: CASSSFSGGQETQYF. As DNA, the CDR3 is TGTGCCAGCAGCTCATTTTCGGGGGGCCAAGAGACCCAGTACTTC.